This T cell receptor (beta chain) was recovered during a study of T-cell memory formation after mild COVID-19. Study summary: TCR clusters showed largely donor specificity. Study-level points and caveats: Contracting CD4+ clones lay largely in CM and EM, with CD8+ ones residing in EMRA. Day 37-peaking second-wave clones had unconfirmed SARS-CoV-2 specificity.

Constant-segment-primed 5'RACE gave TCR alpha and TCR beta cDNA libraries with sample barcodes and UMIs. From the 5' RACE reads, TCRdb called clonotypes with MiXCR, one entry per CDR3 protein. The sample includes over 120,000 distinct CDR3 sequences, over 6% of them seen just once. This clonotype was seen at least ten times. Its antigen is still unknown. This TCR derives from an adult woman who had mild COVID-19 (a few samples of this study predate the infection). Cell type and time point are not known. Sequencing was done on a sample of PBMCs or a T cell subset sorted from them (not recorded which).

The CDR3 DNA follows: TGTGCCAGCAGCAGGACTAGCGGGAGGGTCTACGAGCAGTACTTC. Its protein is CASSRTSGRVYEQYF. The chain carries TRBV12-3 or TRBV12-4 and TRBJ2-7; TRBD2 matches at 15 bases. V shed 6 bases, J shed 3 bases, and the junction held 3 bases outside the gene matches. The CDR3 length is 15 residues.